The 28 T cell receptor beta chains given below trace back to one sample, sequenced in a study of tumor-infiltrating lymphocytes in primary liver carcinoma. Priming with a constant-region primer yielded TCR beta cDNA from 400 to 550 ng total RNA. Library construction for TCR beta comprised three nested multiplex PCR rounds performed with slightly modified ARM-PCR. The first two PCR rounds, around 11 cycles each, used TRBV1-TRBV30 forward primers and a C-beta reverse primer. TCRdb fed the multiplex PCR reads into MiXCR, producing one record per CDR3 protein. The top ten hold about a tenth of the sample, which has 95,000 to 150,000 distinct CDR3 sequences, roughly 69% seen once. Each 20-30 mg portion of unsorted bulk tissue served as the source for co-extraction of RNA and DNA. The sequencing input was liver tumor tissue from sampling region 1. The sample's subset: tumor region T1, superior pole. The receptors stem from a woman aged 55-69 years with primary liver carcinoma and hepatitis B virus infection.

Turning to this clonotype: Relative to the germline gene, one junction end is altered; a read error may explain this. The chain links TRBV11-2 to TRBJ2-3, with TRBD2 matching over 7 bases. The CDR3 length is 17 residues. CDR1 and CDR2 from the germline V gene are SGHAT and FQNNGV. CDR3 coding DNA: TGTGCCAACAGCTCCCTGGGGACTTGCGGGAGCACAGATACGCAGTGTTTT. Encoded protein: CANSSLGTCGSTDTQCF.

This clonotype was counted a single time. Likely a read error: the CDR3 ends without its conserved phenylalanine or tryptophan. The DNA is left out, because the CDR3 cannot be placed on it with certainty; the CDR3 is given as TCRdb lists it. CDR3 sequence: CASSLARPPDAGEALY. The chain employs TRBV12-3 or TRBV12-4 and TRBJ1-1; TRBD1 is the table's D call, not checked against the DNA. The CDR3 is 16 residues long, ends included.

In the case of this clonotype: One end of the junction varies from germline; a read error may be responsible. The rearrangement joins TRBV11-3 to TRBJ2-1; TRBD2 aligns across 10 bases. CDR3 size: 15 residues. Germline V gives CDR1 SGHNT, CDR2 YENEEA. The CDR3 loop is CASGLGTSGKLEQLF. Here the CDR3 DNA reads TGTGCCAGCGGCTTAGGAACTAGCGGGAAACTTGAGCAATTATTC.

Note on this clonotype: This may stem from a read error, because a much larger clone lies one nucleotide away. The chain is built from TRBV5-4 and TRBJ1-1, with D possibly matching TRBD1 (5 bases). CDR1 is SGHNT and CDR2 is YYREEE in the germline V gene (reference sequence). The CDR3 is 12 residues long. CDR3 coding DNA: TGTGCCAGCAGCTCCAGGGATACTGAAGCTTACTTT. Translated, it gives CASSSRDTEAYF.

As to this clonotype: One end of the junction is discordant with germline, which a read error may explain. This chain links TRBV13 with TRBJ2-6; TRBD1 matches at 8 bases. Per germline, CDR1 PRHDT and CDR2 FYEKMQ (reference sequence). This CDR3 comprises 21 residues. CDR3 region: CTSSPPRDRDRRYSGANVPTF. CDR3 DNA sequence: TGTACCAGCAGCCCCCCCCGAGACCGGGACAGGAGATACTCTGGGGCCAACGTCCCGACTTTC.

This chain links TRBV11-3 with TRBJ2-1; 9 nucleotides align to TRBD2. V lost 8 bases, J lost 8 bases, and 13 bases stayed unmatched. Germline CDR1 is SGHNT and CDR2 is YENEEA. There are 15 residues in the CDR3. Here the CDR3 DNA reads TGTGCCAGCGGCCAGACTAGCGGAGTTTACGATGAGCAGTTCTTC. This gives the protein CASGQTSGVYDEQFF.

The chain links TRBV28 to TRBJ2-6, with TRBD2 as a possible D gene (6 bases). From germline, CDR1 is MDHEN and CDR2 SYDVKM. V shed 6 bases and J shed 0 bases, with 18 bases lying between them. The CDR3 has 18 residues. CDR3: CASSFDPGVGSGANVLTF. CDR3 DNA sequence: TGTGCCAGCAGCTTTGACCCGGGGGTGGGCTCTGGGGCCAACGTCCTGACTTTC.

A remark on this clonotype: At one end, the junction sequence differs from germline, possibly due to a read error. The V and J genes are TRBV4-2 and TRBJ2-5; 8 nucleotides match TRBD2. From germline, CDR1 is LGHNA and CDR2 YNFKEQ. The CDR3 is 17 amino acids. Here the CDR3 DNA reads TGTGTCAGCAGCCTGTCGTGGGGGCGGGAGGACCAAGAGACCCAGTACTTC. Protein: CVSSLSWGREDQETQYF.

This clonotype was picked up many times. The rearrangement uses TRBV29-1 and TRBJ2-2; D is ambiguous. This CDR3 is 11 amino acids long. CDR1 and CDR2 (germline): SQVTM, ANQGSEA. The V gene lost 6 bases and the J gene lost 3 bases, with 5 bases spanning the gap. CDR3 amino acids: CSVWDTGELFF. The CDR3 DNA follows: TGCAGCGTCTGGGACACCGGGGAGCTGTTTTTT.

This clonotype appeared once. At one boundary the junction diverges from the germline segment, which might be a read error. The V gene is TRBV11-1, the J gene TRBJ2-1; a weak D match, TRBD2 (6 bases). The CDR3 has 16 residues. From germline, CDR1 is SGHAT and CDR2 FQDESV (reference sequence). The DNA for the CDR3 is TGTGCCATCAGTTACAAACCGGGACTCCTACAACCTGAGCGGTTCTTC. Translated, it gives CAISYKPGLLQPERFF. The entire variable domain, with the rest obtained from reference TRBV11-1 and TRBJ2-1, is as follows: EAEVAQSPRYKITEKSQAVAFWCDPISGHATLYWYRQILGQGPELLVQFQDESVVDDSQLPKDRFSAERLKGVDSTLKIQPAELGDSAMYLCAISYKPGLLQPERFFGPGTRLTVL.

A remark on this clonotype: Germline and junction disagree at one end, which may indicate a read error. The V call is TRBV12-5, the J call TRBJ2-1; D not certain. CDR1 is LGHNT and CDR2 is FRNRAP in the germline V gene. The CDR3 extends over 14 amino acids. This CDR3 is CASDFEVAYNEQFF. The DNA of the CDR3 is TGCGCTAGTGATTTCGAGGTAGCTTACAATGAGCAGTTCTTC.

The chain employs TRBV18 and TRBJ2-1; D unresolved. Germline values: CDR1 KGHSH, CDR2 LQKENI. Trimming removed 3 bases at V and 9 bases at J, with 9 bases between. The CDR3 is 12 residues long. The CDR3: CASSPSSGEQFF. Here the CDR3 DNA reads TGTGCCAGCTCACCTTCTAGTGGTGAGCAGTTCTTC.

In its sample, this clonotype was seen once. V usage is TRBV29-1 and J usage is TRBJ2-2; D is perhaps TRBD1 or TRBD2 (6 bases each). Trimming took 7 bases from V and 6 from J, leaving 18 bases between them. Germline assignment: CDR1 SQVTM and CDR2 ANQGSEA. The CDR3 has 14 residues. The chain's CDR3 is CSAERRGKAGELFF. CDR3 nucleotides: TGCAGCGCCGAACGGAGGGGGAAGGCCGGGGAGCTGTTTTTT.

This clonotype was recorded only once. Germline and junction disagree at one end, which may indicate a read error. V usage is TRBV11-3 and J usage is TRBJ2-1, with 9 positions matching TRBD2. Per germline, CDR1 SGHNT and CDR2 YENEEA. CDR3 size: 14 residues. This chain's CDR3 is CARQTSGTYNERFF. The CDR3 DNA follows: TGTGCCAGACAGACTAGCGGCACCTACAATGAGCGGTTCTTC. The complete variable domain, with remaining parts taken from reference TRBV11-3 and TRBJ2-1, reads EAGVVQSPRYKIIEKKQPVAFWCNPISGHNTLYWYLQNLGQGPELLIRYENEEAVDDSQLPKDRFSAERLKGVDSTLKIQPAELGDSAVYLCARQTSGTYNERFFGPGTRLTVL.

This clonotype was counted at least ten times. This chain connects TRBV24-1 to TRBJ2-1; 10 nucleotides align to TRBD2. Germline assignment: CDR1 KGHDR and CDR2 SFDVKD. The V gene end was trimmed by 3 bases and the J gene end by 9 bases; junction bases not matched to a gene: 7. This CDR3 contains 15 residues. The CDR3 sequence is CATSDGAGGLAEQFF. The CDR3 bases are TGTGCCACCAGTGATGGAGCGGGAGGGCTGGCTGAGCAGTTCTTC.

The chain is built from TRBV7-3 and TRBJ2-1; D is possibly TRBD1 or TRBD2 (5 bases each). CDR1 is SGHTA and CDR2 is FQGTGA in the germline V gene. This CDR3 region has 15 residues. Trimming left V 4 bases short and J 6 bases short, with 16 bases between. The CDR3 bases are TGTGCCAGCAGCTACACCGGGACGGTAGCCAATGAGCAGTTCTTC. Protein sequence: CASSYTGTVANEQFF.

This sequence joins TRBV7-8 and TRBJ1-1, with a tentative D call TRBD1 (6 bases). CDR1 is SGHVS, CDR2 FQNEAQ, per germline. The CDR3 sequence is 17 residues long. V gave up 2 bases and J gave up 6 bases, with 22 bases separating them. The CDR3 sequence: CASSLTGGRGLRAEAFF. In DNA form, the CDR3 reads TGTGCCAGCAGCTTAACCGGGGGCAGGGGTTTGAGGGCTGAAGCTTTCTTT.

As for this clonotype: In this CDR3 the conserved last residue, phenylalanine or tryptophan, is missing, so a read error is likely. The J gene is TRBJ2-5, the V gene TRBV10-3, with D unresolved. V was shortened by 3 bases and J by 2 bases, with 4 bases between the two germline ends. The CDR3 extends over 12 amino acids. CDR1 is ENHRY and CDR2 is SYGVKD in the germline V gene. CDR3: CAISDTQETQYY. The CDR3 region has the DNA TGTGCCATCAGTGACACGCAAGAGACCCAGTACTAC.

Worth noting for this clonotype: Sequence at one end of the junction differs from germline and may be a read error. The chain recombines TRBV14 with TRBJ1-2; possibly TRBD1 for D (6 bases). This CDR3 is built from 17 residues. Germline CDR1 SGHDN, CDR2 FVKESK. CDR3 nucleotides: TGTGCCAGCAGCCCCCCCTTCGGACAGCGAGCTAACTGTGGCTACACCTTC. Protein: CASSPPFGQRANCGYTF. The variable domain in full, with the rest retrieved from reference TRBV14 and TRBJ1-2, is EAGVTQFPSHSVIEKGQTVTLRCDPISGHDNLYWYRRVMGKEIKFLLHFVKESKQDESGMPNNRFLAERTGGTYSTLKVQPAELEDSGVYFCASSPPFGQRANCGYTFGSGTRLTVV.

This chain links TRBV30 with TRBJ1-1, with D perhaps matching TRBD1 (6 bases). There are 13 residues in the CDR3. Trimming took 2 bases from V and 1 from J, leaving 8 bases between them. From germline, CDR1 is GTSNPN and CDR2 SVGIG (reference sequence). The CDR3: CAWSKGQNTEAFF. In DNA, the CDR3 is TGTGCCTGGAGTAAGGGACAGAACACTGAAGCTTTCTTT.

In this sample, this clonotype turned up many times. The V call is TRBV5-4, the J call TRBJ2-7; D ambiguous. This CDR3 comprises 14 residues. V lost 0 bases and J 3 bases, leaving 10 bases between the germline ends. Germline CDR1 is SGHNT and CDR2 is YYREEE (reference sequence). CDR3 bases: TGTGCCAGCAGCTTGGGGGGTTTCCTCTACGAGCAGTACTTC. Its translation: CASSLGGFLYEQYF.

The chain couples TRBV4-2 to TRBJ1-2; D gene uncertain. The CDR3 runs to 14 residues. The germline CDR1 and CDR2 sequences are LGHNA and YNFKEQ. CDR3 loop: CTCSPGVTNYGYTF. CDR3 sequence (DNA): TGTACCTGCAGCCCGGGTGTCACTAACTATGGCTACACCTTC.

About this clonotype itself: A much larger clone differs from this one at a single base, so this may be a read error. The conserved final phenylalanine or tryptophan is absent from the CDR3, which likely points to a read error. The chain carries TRBV10-3 and TRBJ1-6; D call uncertain. Trimming removed 2 bases from V and 7 bases from J, with 12 bases in between. The CDR3 consists of 15 residues. The germline gives CDR1 ENHRY, CDR2 SYGVKD. This CDR3 reads CAISEEATANSPLHL. The CDR3 DNA reads as TGTGCCATCAGTGAGGAAGCAACAGCCAATTCACCCCTCCACCTT.

The CDR3 protein is CASSLVAGGGYEEQYF. CDR3 DNA sequence: TGCGCCAGCAGCTTGGTTGCGGGAGGGGGGTACGAGGAGCAGTACTTC. The chain uses TRBV5-1 and TRBJ2-7; 9 bases are shared with TRBD2. This CDR3 contains 16 residues. CDR1 is SGHRS, CDR2 YFSETQ, per germline. The trim removed 0 bases at V and 7 bases at J, leaving 11 bases unmatched. Complete variable domain (other parts from reference TRBV5-1 and TRBJ2-7): KAGVTQTPRYLIKTRGQQVTLSCSPISGHRSVSWYQQTPGQGLQFLFEYFSETQRNKGNFPGRFSGRQFSNSRSEMNVSTLELGDSALYLCASSLVAGGGYEEQYFGPGTRLTVT.

This clonotype was picked up many times. The chain combines TRBV29-1 with TRBJ2-3; a possible D gene is TRBD2 (5 bases). V was shortened by 3 bases and J by 5 bases, with 15 bases between the two germline ends. The CDR3 contains 14 residues. Germline CDR1 and CDR2: SQVTM and ANQGSEA. DNA for the CDR3: TGCAGCGTTGATAACGGGATCTCTATAGATACGCAGTATTTT. Protein: CSVDNGISIDTQYF.

This sequence joins TRBV11-2 and TRBJ2-3; D perhaps matches TRBD2 (5 bases). Germline values: CDR1 SGHAT, CDR2 FQNNGV. The CDR3 totals 15 residues. Trimming removed 1 base from V and 7 bases from J, with 15 bases in between. CDR3 DNA sequence: TGTGCCAGCAGCTTAGTCACGAGACTAACATATACGCAGTATTTT. This codes for CASSLVTRLTYTQYF.

On this clonotype: One junction end disagrees with the germline gene, perhaps due to a read error. This rearrangement joins TRBV6-5 to TRBJ1-1; D is perhaps TRBD1 (6 bases). The CDR3 runs 15 residues. Germline V gene sequence: CDR1 MNHEY, CDR2 SVGAGI. The CDR3 DNA reads as TGTGTCAGCAGCCCGGACAGCTATCCTCCCACTGAAGCTTTCTTT. Its translation is CVSSPDSYPPTEAFF.

About this clonotype: Since a much larger clone is just one base distant, this may be a read error. The chain's CDR3 is CASSVHRGRRNNEQFF. CDR3 in DNA: TGTGCCAGCAGTGTACACCGGGGCAGAAGGAACAATGAGCAGTTCTTC. The chain joins TRBV6-1 to TRBJ2-1; D could derive from TRBD1 or TRBD2 (5 bases each). The V gene's germline CDR1 is MNHNS and CDR2 SASEGT. The CDR3 contains 16 residues. V dropped 4 bases and J dropped 5 bases, with 18 bases sitting between them.